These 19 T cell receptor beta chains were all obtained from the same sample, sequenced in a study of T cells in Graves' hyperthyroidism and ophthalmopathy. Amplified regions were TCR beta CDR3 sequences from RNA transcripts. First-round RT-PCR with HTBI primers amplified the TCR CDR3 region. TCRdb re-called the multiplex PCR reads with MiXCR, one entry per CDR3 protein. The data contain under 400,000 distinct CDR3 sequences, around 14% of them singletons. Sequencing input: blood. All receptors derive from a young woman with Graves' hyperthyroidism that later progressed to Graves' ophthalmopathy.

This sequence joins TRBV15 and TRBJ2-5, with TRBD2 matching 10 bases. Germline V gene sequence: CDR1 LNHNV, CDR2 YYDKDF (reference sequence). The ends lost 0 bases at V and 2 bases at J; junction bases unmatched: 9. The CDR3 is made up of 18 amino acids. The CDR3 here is CATSRDSRRTSGQETQYF. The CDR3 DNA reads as TGTGCCACCAGCAGAGATAGCCGCCGGACTAGCGGACAAGAGACCCAGTACTTC.

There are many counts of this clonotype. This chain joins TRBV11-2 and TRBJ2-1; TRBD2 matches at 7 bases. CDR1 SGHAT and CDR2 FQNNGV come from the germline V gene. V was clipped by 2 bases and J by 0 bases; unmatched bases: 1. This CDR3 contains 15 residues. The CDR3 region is CASSLLAVSYNEQFF. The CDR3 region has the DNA TGTGCCAGCAGCTTACTAGCGGTCTCCTACAATGAGCAGTTCTTC.

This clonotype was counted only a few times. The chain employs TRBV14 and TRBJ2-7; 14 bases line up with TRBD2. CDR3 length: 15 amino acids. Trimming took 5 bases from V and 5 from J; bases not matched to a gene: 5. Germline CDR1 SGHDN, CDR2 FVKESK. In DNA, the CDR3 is TGTGCCAGCAGCTCTCCGACTAGCGGGAGGGACGAGCAGTACTTC. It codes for CASSSPTSGRDEQYF.

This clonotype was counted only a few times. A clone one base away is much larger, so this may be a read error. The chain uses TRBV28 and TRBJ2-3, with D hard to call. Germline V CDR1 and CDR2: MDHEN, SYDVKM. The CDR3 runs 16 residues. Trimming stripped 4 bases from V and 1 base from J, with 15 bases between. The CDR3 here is CASSSRADPRTDTQYF. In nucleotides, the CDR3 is TGTGCCAGCAGTTCAAGAGCCGACCCGCGCACAGATACGCAGTATTTT. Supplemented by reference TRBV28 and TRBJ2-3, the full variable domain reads DVKVTQSSRYLVKRTGEKVFLECVQDMDHENMFWYRQDPGLGLRLIYFSYDVKMKEKGDIPEGYSVSREKKERFSLILESASTNQTSMYLCASSSRADPRTDTQYFGPGTRLTVL.

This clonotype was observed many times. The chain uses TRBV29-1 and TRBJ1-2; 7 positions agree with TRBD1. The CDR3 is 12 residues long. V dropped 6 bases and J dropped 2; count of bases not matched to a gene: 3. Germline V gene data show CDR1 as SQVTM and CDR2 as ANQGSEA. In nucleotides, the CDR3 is TGCAGCGTCCCGACAGGGAACTATGGCTACACCTTC. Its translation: CSVPTGNYGYTF.

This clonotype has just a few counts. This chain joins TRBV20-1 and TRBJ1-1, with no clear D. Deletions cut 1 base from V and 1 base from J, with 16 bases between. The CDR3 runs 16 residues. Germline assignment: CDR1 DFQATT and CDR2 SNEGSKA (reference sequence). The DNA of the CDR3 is TGCAGTGCTAGAGCGAAGCCATCTATGGGGAACACTGAAGCTTTCTTT. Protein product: CSARAKPSMGNTEAFF.

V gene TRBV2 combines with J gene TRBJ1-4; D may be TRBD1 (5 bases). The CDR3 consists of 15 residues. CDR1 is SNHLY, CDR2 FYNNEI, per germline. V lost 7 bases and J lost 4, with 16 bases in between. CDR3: CASTGAGVVNEKLFF. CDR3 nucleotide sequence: TGTGCCAGCACCGGGGCGGGCGTCGTTAATGAAAAACTGTTTTTT.

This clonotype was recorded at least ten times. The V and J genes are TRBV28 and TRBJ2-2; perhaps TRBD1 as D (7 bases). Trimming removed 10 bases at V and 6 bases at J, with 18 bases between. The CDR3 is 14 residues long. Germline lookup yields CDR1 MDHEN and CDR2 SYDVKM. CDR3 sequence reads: CATVSGGGSGELFF. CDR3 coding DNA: TGTGCCACCGTTTCAGGGGGAGGATCCGGGGAGCTGTTTTTT.

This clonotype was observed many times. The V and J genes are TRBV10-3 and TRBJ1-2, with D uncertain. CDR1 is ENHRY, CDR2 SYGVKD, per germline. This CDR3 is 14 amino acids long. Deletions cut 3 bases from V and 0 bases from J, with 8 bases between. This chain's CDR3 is CAISDEQSNYGYTF. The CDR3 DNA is TGTGCCATCAGTGATGAACAGTCTAACTATGGCTACACCTTC.

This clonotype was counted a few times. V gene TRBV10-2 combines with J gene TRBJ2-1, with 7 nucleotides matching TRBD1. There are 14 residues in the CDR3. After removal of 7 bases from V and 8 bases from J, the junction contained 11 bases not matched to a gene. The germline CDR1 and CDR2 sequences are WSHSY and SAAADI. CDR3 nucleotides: TGCGCCAGCAAGGAGCAGGGGGACACCTATGAGCAGTTCTTC. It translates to CASKEQGDTYEQFF.

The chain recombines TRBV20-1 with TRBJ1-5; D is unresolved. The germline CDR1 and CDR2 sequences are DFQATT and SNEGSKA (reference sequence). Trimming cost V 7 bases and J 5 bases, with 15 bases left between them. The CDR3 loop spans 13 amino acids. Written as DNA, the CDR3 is TGCAGTGTTAACGCAGCGAATGATCAGCCCCAGCATTTT. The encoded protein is CSVNAANDQPQHF.

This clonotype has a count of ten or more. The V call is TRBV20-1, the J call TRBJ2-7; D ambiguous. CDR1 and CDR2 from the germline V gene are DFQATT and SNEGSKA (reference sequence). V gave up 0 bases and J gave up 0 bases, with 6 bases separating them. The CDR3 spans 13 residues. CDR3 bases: TGCAGTGCTAGAGACAGGACCTCCTACGAGCAGTACTTC. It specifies CSARDRTSYEQYF.

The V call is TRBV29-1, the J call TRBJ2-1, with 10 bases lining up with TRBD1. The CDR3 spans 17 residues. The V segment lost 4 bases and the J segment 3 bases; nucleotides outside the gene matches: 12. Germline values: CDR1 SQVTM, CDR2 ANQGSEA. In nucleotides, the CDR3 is TGCAGCGTTGTGAGTGGGGCGGGACAGGGGAACTACAATGAGCAGTTCTTC. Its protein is CSVVSGAGQGNYNEQFF.

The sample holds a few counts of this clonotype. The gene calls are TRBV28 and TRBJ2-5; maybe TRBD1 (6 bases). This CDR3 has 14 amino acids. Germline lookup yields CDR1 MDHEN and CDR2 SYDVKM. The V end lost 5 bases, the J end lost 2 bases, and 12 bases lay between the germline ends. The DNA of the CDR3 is TGTGCCAGCAGTACGACAGGTTCACAAGAGACCCAGTACTTC. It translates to CASSTTGSQETQYF. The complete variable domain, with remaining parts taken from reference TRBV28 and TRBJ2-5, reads DVKVTQSSRYLVKRTGEKVFLECVQDMDHENMFWYRQDPGLGLRLIYFSYDVKMKEKGDIPEGYSVSREKKERFSLILESASTNQTSMYLCASSTTGSQETQYFGPGTRLLVL.

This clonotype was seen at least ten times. CDR3 loop: CASSLVGGFTPTGELFF. The DNA for the CDR3 is TGTGCCAGCAGCTTAGTCGGGGGGTTTACACCCACCGGGGAGCTGTTTTTT. The chain recombines TRBV7-2 with TRBJ2-2, with TRBD2 identical over 7 bases. V shed 1 base, J shed 4 bases, and the junction held 9 bases outside the gene matches. The CDR3 has 17 residues. From germline, CDR1 is SGHTA and CDR2 FQGNSA.

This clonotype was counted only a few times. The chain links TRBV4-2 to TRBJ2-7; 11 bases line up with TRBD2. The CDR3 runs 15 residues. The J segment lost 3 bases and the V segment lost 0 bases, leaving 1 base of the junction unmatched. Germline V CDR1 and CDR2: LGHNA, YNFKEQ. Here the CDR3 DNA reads TGTGCCAGCAGCCAAGAGGGGACTAGCGGCTACGAGCAGTACTTC. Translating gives CASSQEGTSGYEQYF.

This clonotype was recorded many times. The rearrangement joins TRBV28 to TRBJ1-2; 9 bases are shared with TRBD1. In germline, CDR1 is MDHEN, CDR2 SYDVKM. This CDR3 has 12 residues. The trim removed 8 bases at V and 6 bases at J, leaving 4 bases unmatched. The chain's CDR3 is CASVQGAHGYTF. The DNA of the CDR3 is TGTGCCAGCGTACAGGGGGCGCATGGCTACACCTTC.

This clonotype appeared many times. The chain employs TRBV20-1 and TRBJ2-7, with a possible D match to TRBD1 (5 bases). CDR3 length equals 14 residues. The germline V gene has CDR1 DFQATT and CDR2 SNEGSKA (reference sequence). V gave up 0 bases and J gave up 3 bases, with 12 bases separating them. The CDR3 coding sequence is TGCAGTGCTAGAGATCAAAGGACACACTACGAGCAGTACTTC. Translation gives CSARDQRTHYEQYF.

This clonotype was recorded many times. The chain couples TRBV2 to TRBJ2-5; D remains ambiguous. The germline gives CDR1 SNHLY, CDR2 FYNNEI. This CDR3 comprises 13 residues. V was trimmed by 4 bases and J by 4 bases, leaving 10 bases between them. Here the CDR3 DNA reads TGTGCCAGCAGTGGACTCAAGGGAGAGACCCAGTACTTC. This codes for CASSGLKGETQYF.